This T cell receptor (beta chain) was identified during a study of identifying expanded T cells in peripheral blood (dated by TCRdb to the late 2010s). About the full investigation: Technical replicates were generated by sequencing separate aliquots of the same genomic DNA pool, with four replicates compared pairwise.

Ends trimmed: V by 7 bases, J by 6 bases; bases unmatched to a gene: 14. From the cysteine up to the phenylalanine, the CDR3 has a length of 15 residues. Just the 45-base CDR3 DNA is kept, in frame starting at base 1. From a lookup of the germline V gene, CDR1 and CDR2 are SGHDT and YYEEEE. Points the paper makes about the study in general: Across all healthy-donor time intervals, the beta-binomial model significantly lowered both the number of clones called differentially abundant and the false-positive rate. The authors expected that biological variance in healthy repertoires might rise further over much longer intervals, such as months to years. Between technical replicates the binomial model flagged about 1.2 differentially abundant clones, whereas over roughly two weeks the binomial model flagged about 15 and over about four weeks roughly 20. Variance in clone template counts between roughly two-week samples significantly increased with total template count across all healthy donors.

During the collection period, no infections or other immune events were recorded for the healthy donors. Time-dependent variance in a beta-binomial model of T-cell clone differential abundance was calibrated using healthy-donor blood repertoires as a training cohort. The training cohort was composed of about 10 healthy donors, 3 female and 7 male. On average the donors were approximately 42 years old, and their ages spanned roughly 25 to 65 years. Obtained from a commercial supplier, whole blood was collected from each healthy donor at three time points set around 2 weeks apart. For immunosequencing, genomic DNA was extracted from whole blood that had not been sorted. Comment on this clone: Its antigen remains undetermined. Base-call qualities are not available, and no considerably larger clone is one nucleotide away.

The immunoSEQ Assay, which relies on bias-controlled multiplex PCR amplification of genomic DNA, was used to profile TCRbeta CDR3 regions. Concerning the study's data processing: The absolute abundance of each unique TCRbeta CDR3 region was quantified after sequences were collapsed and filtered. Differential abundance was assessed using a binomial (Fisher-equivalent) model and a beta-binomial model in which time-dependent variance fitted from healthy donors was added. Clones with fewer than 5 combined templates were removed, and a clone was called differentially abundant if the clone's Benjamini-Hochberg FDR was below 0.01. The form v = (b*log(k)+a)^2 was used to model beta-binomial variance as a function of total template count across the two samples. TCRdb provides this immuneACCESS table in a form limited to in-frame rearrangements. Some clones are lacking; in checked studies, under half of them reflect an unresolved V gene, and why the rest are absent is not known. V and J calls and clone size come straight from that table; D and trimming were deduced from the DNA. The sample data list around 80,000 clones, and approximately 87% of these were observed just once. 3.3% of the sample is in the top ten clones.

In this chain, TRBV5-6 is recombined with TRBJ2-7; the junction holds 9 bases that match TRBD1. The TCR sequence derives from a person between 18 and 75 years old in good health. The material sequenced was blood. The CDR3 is CASAGQGFGRGEQYF. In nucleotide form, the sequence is TGTGCCAGCGCGGGACAGGGTTTCGGTAGGGGCGAGCAGTACTTC.